This T cell receptor beta chain was obtained from a study of blood T cell repertoires in COVID-19. Study at large: The cDNA or gDNA used as material had been derived from T cells, B-cell-depleted T cells, or PBMCs.

Source study methods: Reference gene primers were amplified, and this amplification served to estimate nucleated cell counts. The method was immunoSEQ multiplex PCR; TCRdb's version includes in-frame clones alone and lacks a portion of them. The V and J calls and clone size are taken from that table; D and trimming were inferred from the DNA. Of under 250,000 clones in the sample, 86% are singletons; the top ten hold 1.5% to 2%. V was pared by 6 bases and J by 7 bases, with 15 bases between. This CDR3 has 13 amino acids. This chain uses TRBV12-3 or TRBV12-4 with TRBJ1-2; D remains unclear. Sequenced: peripheral blood. The sequence came from a woman aged 55-75 years who had recovered from COVID-19. The DNA of the CDR3 is TGTGCCAGCAGCCAAACAACAGTCGGTGGCTACACCTTC. This translates into CASSQTTVGGYTF.